These 14 T cell receptor beta chains came from one sample sequenced in a study of blood T cell repertoires in COVID-19. Produced via immunoSEQ multiplex PCR; TCRdb's table is partial and in-frame only. The repertoire holds more than 70,000 clones, with 65% to 90% as singletons. The sample was peripheral blood. These receptor sequences come from a man between 60 and 70 years old with acute or convalescent COVID-19.

This clone was counted ten times or more. This chain links TRBV7-9 with TRBJ2-7, with D possibly TRBD1 on 5 matching bases. Deletions cut 5 bases from V and 3 bases from J, with 29 bases between. CDR3 size: 19 residues. CDR1 and CDR2 (germline): SEHNR, FQNEAQ (reference sequence). The CDR3 DNA follows: TGTGCCAGCAGCCTGCTCTCCCGAAAGTCCAGGGAATTTGGCTACGAGCAGTACTTC. This sequence encodes CASSLLSRKSREFGYEQYF.

The chain couples TRBV5-1 to TRBJ2-5, with D unresolved. With 0 bases removed from V and 7 bases from J, the gap between germline ends came to 13 bases. This CDR3 contains 14 residues. CDR1 is SGHRS and CDR2 is YFSETQ in the germline V gene. The CDR3 DNA is TGCGCCAGCAGCTTGGCCAGGTCTGATGGGACCCAGTACTTC. Protein product: CASSLARSDGTQYF. The variable domain in full, with the rest retrieved from reference TRBV5-1 and TRBJ2-5, is KAGVTQTPRYLIKTRGQQVTLSCSPISGHRSVSWYQQTPGQGLQFLFEYFSETQRNKGNFPGRFSGRQFSNSRSEMNVSTLELGDSALYLCASSLARSDGTQYFGPGTRLLVL.

The chain carries TRBV10-3 and TRBJ2-1; 11 nucleotides agree with TRBD2. The V gene's germline CDR1 is ENHRY and CDR2 SYGVKD. The CDR3 extends over 15 amino acids. V lost 5 bases to trimming and J lost 7 bases; unmatched junction nucleotides: 7. The CDR3 here is CAISMLAGGGNEQFF. CDR3 in DNA: TGTGCCATCAGTATGCTAGCGGGAGGTGGTAATGAGCAGTTCTTC.

This rearrangement joins TRBV9 to TRBJ2-1; 9 bases map to TRBD1. The V and J ends lost 3 bases and 2 bases, in that order; junction bases with no gene match: 15. The length of the CDR3 is 19 residues. Germline V gene lookup returns CDR1 SGDLS and CDR2 YYNGEE. The chain's CDR3 is CASSGGAGQGINAYNEQFF. The CDR3 bases are TGTGCCAGCAGCGGCGGGGCGGGACAGGGAATTAACGCCTACAATGAGCAGTTCTTC. Together with reference TRBV9 and TRBJ2-1, the CDR3 gives the full variable domain: DSGVTQTPKHLITATGQRVTLRCSPRSGDLSVYWYQQSLDQGLQFLIQYYNGEERAKGNILERFSAQQFPDLHSELNLSSLELGDSALYFCASSGGAGQGINAYNEQFFGPGTRLTVL.

This chain connects TRBV30 to TRBJ2-7; 7 bases align to TRBD1. The CDR3 covers 15 residues. Germline-derived CDR1 and CDR2 are GTSNPN and SVGIG (reference sequence). Unmatched junction bases numbered 10, after V lost 1 base and J lost 4 bases. For the CDR3, the DNA is TGTGCCTGGAGTGGCCCGGGGACAGCACTATACGAGCAGTACTTC. Translating gives CAWSGPGTALYEQYF.

This rearrangement joins TRBV6-2 or TRBV6-3 to TRBJ1-5; D is perhaps TRBD1 (6 bases). The CDR3 totals 15 residues. Germline V gene data show CDR1 as MNHEY and CDR2 as SVGEGT. V lost 6 bases and J 3 bases, leaving 15 bases between the germline ends. CDR3 loop: CASSRGGQLNQPQHF. CDR3 bases: TGTGCCAGCAGCAGAGGCGGACAGCTCAATCAGCCCCAGCATTTT.

The chain uses TRBV27 and TRBJ1-5, with 8 bases matching TRBD1. V was pared by 10 bases and J by 6 bases, with 8 bases of the junction left unmatched. Germline values: CDR1 MNHEY, CDR2 SMNVEV (reference sequence). This CDR3 spans 13 amino acids. CDR3 sequence reads: CATAGQGVQPQHF. The DNA for the CDR3 is TGTGCCACCGCCGGACAGGGCGTTCAGCCCCAGCATTTT.

V usage is TRBV19 and J usage is TRBJ2-5; unclear D gene. The V end was cut by 4 bases, the J end by 6 bases, with 9 bases between. Germline lookup yields CDR1 LNHDA and CDR2 SQIVND (reference sequence). The CDR3 sequence is 12 residues long. CDR3 region: CASSTFGQTQYF. The CDR3 coding sequence is TGTGCCAGTAGTACTTTTGGGCAGACCCAGTACTTC.

V gene TRBV5-4 combines with J gene TRBJ2-7; 7 nucleotides align to TRBD2. The CDR3 covers 14 residues. Germline V gene data show CDR1 as SGHNT and CDR2 as YYREEE (reference sequence). The V and J ends lost 0 bases and 4 bases, in that order; junction bases with no gene match: 4. The CDR3 region has the DNA TGTGCCAGCAGCTTGGGTAGCGGGCTGTACGAGCAGTACTTC. Encoded protein: CASSLGSGLYEQYF. The whole variable domain, remainder taken from reference TRBV5-4 and TRBJ2-7, is ETGVTQSPTHLIKTRGQQVTLRCSSQSGHNTVSWYQQALGQGPQFIFQYYREEENGRGNFPPRFSGLQFPNYSSELNVNALELDDSALYLCASSLGSGLYEQYFGPGTRLTVT.

The V gene is TRBV7-8, the J gene TRBJ1-2; 9 positions agree with TRBD1. Germline assignment: CDR1 SGHVS and CDR2 FQNEAQ. This CDR3 contains 14 residues. Trimming took 3 bases from V and 6 from J; bases not matched to a gene: 5. CDR3 sequence: CASSFRRQGDGYTF. In nucleotides, the CDR3 is TGTGCCAGCAGCTTCAGAAGACAGGGGGATGGCTACACCTTC.

The chain couples TRBV7-2 to TRBJ2-3; TRBD2 agrees at 7 bases. The V and J ends lost 5 bases and 0 bases, in that order; junction bases with no gene match: 11. CDR3 length equals 17 residues. Germline V lookup: CDR1 SGHTA, CDR2 FQGNSA. Here the CDR3 DNA reads TGTGCCAGCAGCAAGATTCCGGGACTACAGAGCACAGATACGCAGTATTTT. Its protein product is CASSKIPGLQSTDTQYF. The entire variable domain, with the rest obtained from reference TRBV7-2 and TRBJ2-3, is as follows: GAGVSQSPSNKVTEKGKDVELRCDPISGHTALYWYRQSLGQGLEFLIYFQGNSAPDKSGLPSDRFSAERTGGSVSTLTIQRTQQEDSAVYLCASSKIPGLQSTDTQYFGPGTRLTVL.

The chain joins TRBV3-1 (or the pseudogene TRBV3-2) to TRBJ2-5, with D maybe TRBD1 (5 bases). V gave up 3 bases and J gave up 4 bases, with 12 bases separating them. The CDR3 sequence is 14 residues long. CDR1 and CDR2 (germline): LGHDT, YNNKEL (reference sequence). The CDR3 DNA reads TGTGCCAGCAGCCAGGGAAGGGGTAGAGAGACCCAGTACTTC. Amino acid sequence: CASSQGRGRETQYF.

This chain links TRBV2 with TRBJ1-4; perhaps TRBD1 as D (6 bases). Trimming cost V 11 bases and J 13 bases, with 26 bases left between them. Germline assignment: CDR1 SNHLY and CDR2 FYNNEI. The CDR3 runs to 14 residues. In nucleotides, the CDR3 is TGTGCCTCCAAAGGGGGTGCGCGGTTGGGTGGACTGTTTTTT. Protein sequence: CASKGGARLGGLFF.

The CDR3 loop is CASSLVGTSGEQYF. DNA of the CDR3: TGTGCCAGCAGCTTGGTGGGGACTAGTGGCGAGCAGTACTTC. The genes are TRBV5-4 and TRBJ2-7; TRBD2 aligns across 8 bases. The V gene end was trimmed by 0 bases and the J gene end by 6 bases; junction bases not matched to a gene: 5. Germline-derived CDR1 and CDR2 are SGHNT and YYREEE (reference sequence). This CDR3 spans 14 amino acids.